This T cell receptor (beta chain) was retrieved from a study of Ad26.COV2.S vaccination and SARS-CoV-2 variants. Study-level background: Ad26.COV2.S shots went into the muscle once or twice, 56 days apart. General study points: Vaccinees and placebo recipients showed similar non-spike TCR breadth. Measurements of TCR breadth and depth may have given underestimates of the total T cell responses.

Libraries were prepared by immunoSEQ multiplex PCR; TCRdb keeps only in-frame clonotypes and omits some of them. The sample records fewer than 400,000 clones, approximately 91% being singletons. The CDR3 totals 16 residues. The germline gives CDR1 MNHEY, CDR2 SMNVEV (reference sequence). V was pared by 5 bases and J by 3 bases, with 20 bases between. Concerning this clone: Its antigen is undetermined.

Treatment defined: some 20 received Ad26.COV2.S at low or high dose, single or two shots; a few received placebo; per-sample allocation not given. The study sampled participants on day 63 after the first vaccine or placebo injection. Here the sequenced sample was peripheral blood, taken in a trial of Ad26.COV2.S vaccine versus placebo. The chain is built from TRBV27 and TRBJ2-7; D is perhaps TRBD1 (6 bases). The sequence derives from a person between 18 and 65 years old who received the Ad26.COV2.S COVID-19 vaccine or a placebo. CDR3 protein: CASSPPPGQGFYEQYF. The CDR3 DNA follows: TGTGCCAGCAGTCCCCCCCCGGGGCAGGGGTTCTACGAGCAGTACTTC.